This T cell receptor beta chain was sequenced for a study of identical twins. Study results and limitations: Clonotypes of the beta chain that were abundant in cord blood carried fewer insertions (memory repertoires showed none).

This clonotype was detected a few times. No antigen is known for it. TCRdb called the 5' RACE reads again in MiXCR, with one record for every CDR3 protein. The repertoire has some 600,000 distinct CDR3 sequences, 7.1% of them found once; the top ten carry about 1.6%. Healthy Caucasian individuals made up all the donors. These data were also reused for a study on yellow fever vaccine responses in identical twins.

Source material: PBMCs. The sequence derives from a woman under 30 in good health.

As DNA, the CDR3 is TGTGCCAGCAGCTCCCGAGCCCGGGACAGAGCCCCTTCAACTAATGAAAAACTGTTTTTT. Amino acid sequence: CASSSRARDRAPSTNEKLFF. This chain joins TRBV7-8 and TRBJ1-4; 7 bases are a match to TRBD1. From germline, CDR1 is SGHVS and CDR2 FQNEAQ. This CDR3 has 20 amino acids. Trimming took 4 bases from V and 0 from J; bases not matched to a gene: 17.